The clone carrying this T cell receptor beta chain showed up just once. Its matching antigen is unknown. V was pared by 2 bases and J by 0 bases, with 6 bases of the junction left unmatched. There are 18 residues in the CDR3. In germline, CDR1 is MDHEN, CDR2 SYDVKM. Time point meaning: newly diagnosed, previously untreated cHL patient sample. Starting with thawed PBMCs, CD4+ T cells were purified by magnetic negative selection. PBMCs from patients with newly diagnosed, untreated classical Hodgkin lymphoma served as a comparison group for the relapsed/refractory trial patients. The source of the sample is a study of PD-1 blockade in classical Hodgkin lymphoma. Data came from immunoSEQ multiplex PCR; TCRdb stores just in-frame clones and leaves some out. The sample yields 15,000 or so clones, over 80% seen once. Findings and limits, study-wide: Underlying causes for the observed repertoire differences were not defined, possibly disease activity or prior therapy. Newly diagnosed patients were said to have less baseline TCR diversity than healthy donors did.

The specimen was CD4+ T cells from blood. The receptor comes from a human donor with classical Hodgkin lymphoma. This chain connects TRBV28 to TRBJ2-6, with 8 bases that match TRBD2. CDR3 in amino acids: CASSLVAGGLSGANVLTF. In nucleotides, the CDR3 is TGTGCCAGCAGTTTAGTGGCGGGAGGCCTCTCTGGGGCCAACGTCCTGACTTTC.